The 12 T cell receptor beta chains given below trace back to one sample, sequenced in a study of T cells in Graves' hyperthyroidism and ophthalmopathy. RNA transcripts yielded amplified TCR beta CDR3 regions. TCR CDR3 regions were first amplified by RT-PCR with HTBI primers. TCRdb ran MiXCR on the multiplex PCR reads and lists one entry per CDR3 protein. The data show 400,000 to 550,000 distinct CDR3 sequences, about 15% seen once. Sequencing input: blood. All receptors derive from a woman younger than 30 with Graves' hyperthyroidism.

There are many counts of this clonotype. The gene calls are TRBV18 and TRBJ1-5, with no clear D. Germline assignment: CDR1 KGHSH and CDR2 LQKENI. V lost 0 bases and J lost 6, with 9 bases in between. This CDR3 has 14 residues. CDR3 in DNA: TGTGCCAGCTCACCACCGGAGGGTGGTCAGCCCCAGCATTTT. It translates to CASSPPEGGQPQHF.

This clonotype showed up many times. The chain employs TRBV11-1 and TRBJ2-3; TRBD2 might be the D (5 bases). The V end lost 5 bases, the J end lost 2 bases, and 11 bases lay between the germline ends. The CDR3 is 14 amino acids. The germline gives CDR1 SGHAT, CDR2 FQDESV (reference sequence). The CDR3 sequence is CASSPRELTDTQYF. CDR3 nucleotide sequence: TGTGCCAGCAGCCCAAGGGAGCTCACAGATACGCAGTATTTT.

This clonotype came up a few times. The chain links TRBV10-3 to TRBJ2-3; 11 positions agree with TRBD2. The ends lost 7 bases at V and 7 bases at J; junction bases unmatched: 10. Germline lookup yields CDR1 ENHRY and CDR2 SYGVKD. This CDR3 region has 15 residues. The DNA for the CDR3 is TGTGCCATCAACCAACTAGCGGGAGCTAGAAATACGCAGTATTTT. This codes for CAINQLAGARNTQYF.

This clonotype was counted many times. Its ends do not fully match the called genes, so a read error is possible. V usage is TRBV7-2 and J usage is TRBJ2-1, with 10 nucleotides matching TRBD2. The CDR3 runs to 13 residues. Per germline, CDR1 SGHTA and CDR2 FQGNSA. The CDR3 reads CASSLAGVSEQFF. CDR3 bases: TGTGCCAGCAGCCTAGCGGGAGTGAGTGAGCAGTTCTTC.

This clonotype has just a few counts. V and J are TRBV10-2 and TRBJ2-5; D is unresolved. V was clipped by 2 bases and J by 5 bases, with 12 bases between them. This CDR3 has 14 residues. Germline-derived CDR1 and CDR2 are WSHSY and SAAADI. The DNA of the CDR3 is TGCGCCAGCAGTGAGCCTTGGGGTTTTGAGACCCAGTACTTC. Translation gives CASSEPWGFETQYF.

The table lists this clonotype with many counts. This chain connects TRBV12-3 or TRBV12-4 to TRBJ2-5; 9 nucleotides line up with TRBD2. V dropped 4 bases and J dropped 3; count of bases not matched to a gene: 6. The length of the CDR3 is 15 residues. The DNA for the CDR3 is TGTGCCAGCAGTTGGGGACTAGCAGTGGAAGAGACCCAGTACTTC. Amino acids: CASSWGLAVEETQYF.

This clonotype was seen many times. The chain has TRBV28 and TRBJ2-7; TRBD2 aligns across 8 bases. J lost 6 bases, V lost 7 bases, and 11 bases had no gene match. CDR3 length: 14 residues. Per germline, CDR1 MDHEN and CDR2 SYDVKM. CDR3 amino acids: CASNPSGGPGEQYV. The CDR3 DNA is TGTGCCAGCAACCCATCGGGAGGGCCGGGCGAGCAGTACGTC.

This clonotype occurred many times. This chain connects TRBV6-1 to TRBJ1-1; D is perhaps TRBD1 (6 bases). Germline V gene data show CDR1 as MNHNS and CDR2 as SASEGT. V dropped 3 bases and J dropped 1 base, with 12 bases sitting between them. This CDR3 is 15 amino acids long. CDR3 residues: CASSDSRGQNTEAFF. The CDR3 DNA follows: TGTGCCAGCAGTGATTCCAGGGGACAGAACACTGAAGCTTTCTTT.

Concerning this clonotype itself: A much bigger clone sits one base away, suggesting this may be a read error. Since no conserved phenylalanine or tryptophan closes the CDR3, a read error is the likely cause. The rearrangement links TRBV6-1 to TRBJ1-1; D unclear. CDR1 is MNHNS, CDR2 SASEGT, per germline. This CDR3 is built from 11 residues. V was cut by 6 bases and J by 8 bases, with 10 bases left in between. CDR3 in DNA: TGTGCCAGCAGAGGACGACGAGAAGCTTTCCTT. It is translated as CASRGRREAFL.

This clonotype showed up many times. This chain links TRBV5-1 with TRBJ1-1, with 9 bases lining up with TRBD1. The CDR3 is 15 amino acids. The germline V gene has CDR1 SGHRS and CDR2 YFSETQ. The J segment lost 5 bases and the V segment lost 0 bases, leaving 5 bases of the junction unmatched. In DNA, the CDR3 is TGCGCCAGCAGCTTGGGACAGGGGGATTGGACTGAAGCTTTCTTT. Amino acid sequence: CASSLGQGDWTEAFF.

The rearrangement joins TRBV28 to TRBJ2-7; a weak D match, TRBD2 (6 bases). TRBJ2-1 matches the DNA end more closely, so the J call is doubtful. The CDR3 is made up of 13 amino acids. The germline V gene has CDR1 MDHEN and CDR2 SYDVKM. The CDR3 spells CASSVGTSYEQFF. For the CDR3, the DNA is TGTGCCAGCAGTGTCGGGACTTCCTACGAGCAGTTCTTC.

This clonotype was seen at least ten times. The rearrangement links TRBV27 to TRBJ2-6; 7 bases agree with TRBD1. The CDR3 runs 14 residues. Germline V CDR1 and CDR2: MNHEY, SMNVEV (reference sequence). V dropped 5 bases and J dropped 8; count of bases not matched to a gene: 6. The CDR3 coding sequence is TGTGCCAGCAGTATGGACAGGTGGACCAACGTCCTGACTTTC. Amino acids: CASSMDRWTNVLTF.